This entry is about one T cell receptor beta chain. Antigen specificity is unknown. The template was RNA from unsorted bulk tissue. The record originates from a study of tumor and adjacent non-tumor tissue in lung cancer. Study-level information: Stage I to III disease affected roughly 10 men and 5 women aged about 30 to 76. Study results and caveats: Compared with tumor, normal lung showed significantly lower TCR diversity.

Trimming removed 9 bases from V and 4 bases from J; junction bases left unmatched: 13. CDR1 SGHAT and CDR2 FQNNGV come from the germline V gene. The CDR3 has 15 amino acids. A modified ARM-PCR protocol with three rounds of nested PCR amplified TCRbeta. TCRdb ran MiXCR on the multiplex PCR reads and lists one entry per CDR3 protein. The sample has 90,000 or so distinct CDR3 sequences; 61% are singletons. Sequencing was performed on lung tumor tissue. The chain links TRBV11-2 to TRBJ2-5; TRBD1 matches 8 bases. The TCR was taken from a man aged 65 to 85 with non-small cell lung cancer. As DNA, the CDR3 is TGTGCCAGGGGCTTAAACAGGGGGTCATTAGAGACCCAGTACTTC. It specifies CARGLNRGSLETQYF.